What follows are 14 T cell receptor beta chains derived from one specimen sequenced in a study of T cell responses to AZD1222 COVID-19 vaccine. This table comes from immunoSEQ multiplex PCR, and its TCRdb copy is limited to in-frame clones, with some not included. The sample shows 150,000 to 200,000 clones, 75% to 95% of them seen only once. Sample: peripheral blood, taken on day 0 of AZD1222 vaccination. These receptors all stem from an adult in good health.

The V and J genes are TRBV6-1 and TRBJ2-7, with a tentative D call TRBD1 (6 bases). CDR1 is MNHNS and CDR2 is SASEGT in the germline V gene. The length of the CDR3 is 13 residues. V was shortened by 1 base and J by 2 bases, with 6 bases between the two germline ends. CDR3 nucleotides: TGTGCCAGCAGTGAAGGACAGGCCTACGAGCAGTACTTC. Its protein is CASSEGQAYEQYF.

V is TRBV29-1 and J is TRBJ1-5; D unresolved. CDR3 length equals 13 residues. Trimming shortened V by 3 bases and J by 3 bases, and 9 bases separated the two germline ends. The germline V gene has CDR1 SQVTM and CDR2 ANQGSEA. In nucleotides, the CDR3 is TGCAGCGTTGAGGGAGACAACAATCAGCCCCAGCATTTT. Its translation is CSVEGDNNQPQHF.

The rearrangement joins TRBV6-6 to TRBJ2-3; TRBD2 matches at 14 bases. J gave up 4 bases and V 5 bases, and 5 bases lay outside the gene matches. The germline V gene has CDR1 MNHNY and CDR2 SVGAGI (reference sequence). This CDR3 has 16 amino acids. Here the CDR3 DNA reads TGTGCCAGCAGTCGACTAGCGGGGGGGGTATCAGATACGCAGTATTTT. This codes for CASSRLAGGVSDTQYF.

This clone was seen just once. The CDR3 bases are TGTGCCAGCAGTGAAGCGCTTCCGACAGGGGGTAGGCCTCAGCCCCAGCATTTT. As protein: CASSEALPTGGRPQPQHF. The chain combines TRBV2 with TRBJ1-5, with TRBD1 identical over 9 bases. The CDR3 extends over 18 amino acids. CDR1 and CDR2 (germline): SNHLY, FYNNEI. V dropped 0 bases and J dropped 6; count of bases not matched to a gene: 12. The full variable domain, its missing parts supplied by reference TRBV2 and TRBJ1-5, is EPEVTQTPSHQVTQMGQEVILRCVPISNHLYFYWYRQILGQKVEFLVSFYNNEISEKSEIFDDQFSVERPDGSNFTLKIRSTKLEDSAMYFCASSEALPTGGRPQPQHFGDGTRLSIL.

The rearrangement links TRBV6-2 or TRBV6-3 to TRBJ2-3; D is possibly TRBD2 (6 bases). V was trimmed by 2 bases and J by 1 base, leaving 7 bases between them. Per germline, CDR1 MNHEY and CDR2 SVGEGT. CDR3 size: 14 residues. The CDR3 sequence is CASSYREGTDTQYF. The DNA of the CDR3 is TGTGCCAGCAGTTACAGGGAGGGCACAGATACGCAGTATTTT.

This sequence joins TRBV5-5 and TRBJ2-7, with 7 bases that match TRBD1. The CDR3 runs to 15 residues. Germline V gene lookup returns CDR1 SGHKS and CDR2 YYEKEE (reference sequence). V lost 4 bases, J lost 6 bases, and 13 bases stayed unmatched. CDR3 nucleotide sequence: TGTGCCAGCAGCCCGATACAGGGGCCCGCGTTCGAGCAGTACTTC. It codes for CASSPIQGPAFEQYF.

The rearrangement links TRBV5-1 to TRBJ1-2, with TRBD1 matching over 7 bases. V lost 2 bases, J lost 4 bases, and 2 bases stayed unmatched. Per the germline V gene, CDR1 is SGHRS and CDR2 is YFSETQ. The CDR3 contains 13 residues. CDR3 in amino acids: CASSFGDSYGYTF. The CDR3 DNA follows: TGCGCCAGCAGCTTCGGGGACAGCTATGGCTACACCTTC.

The rearrangement links TRBV11-2 to TRBJ2-1; 8 bases are shared with TRBD2. The V and J ends lost 0 bases and 3 bases, in that order; junction bases with no gene match: 4. The germline gives CDR1 SGHAT, CDR2 FQNNGV. The length of the CDR3 is 16 residues. The CDR3 here is CASSLDPGGDYNEQFF. CDR3 in DNA: TGTGCCAGCAGCTTAGACCCGGGGGGGGACTACAATGAGCAGTTCTTC.

The chain couples TRBV4-3 to TRBJ2-7, with D perhaps assigned TRBD1 or TRBD2 (5 bases each). V shed 1 base and J shed 7 bases, with 11 bases lying between them. CDR3 length: 13 residues. CDR1 is LGHNA, CDR2 YSLEER, per germline. CDR3 region: CASSQGEGREQYF. Here the CDR3 DNA reads TGCGCCAGCAGCCAAGGAGAGGGGCGTGAGCAGTACTTC.

The chain uses TRBV2 and TRBJ1-5; TRBD1 aligns across 10 bases. This CDR3 region has 14 residues. The germline CDR1 and CDR2 sequences are SNHLY and FYNNEI. The V gene end was trimmed by 4 bases and the J gene end by 6 bases; junction bases not matched to a gene: 3. The CDR3 coding sequence is TGTGCCAGCAGTGGACAGGGGGCCTTTCAGCCCCAGCATTTT. It is translated as CASSGQGAFQPQHF.

This clone showed up just once. The chain links TRBV29-1 to TRBJ1-1, with D possibly being TRBD1 (5 bases). V was shortened by 5 bases and J by 5 bases, with 18 bases between the two germline ends. CDR3 length: 14 residues. CDR1 SQVTM and CDR2 ANQGSEA come from the germline V gene. The CDR3 DNA follows: TGCAGCGTTAATCGGGGGGATACCTCAACTGAAGCTTTCTTT. Encoded protein: CSVNRGDTSTEAFF.

This chain connects TRBV5-6 to TRBJ1-3; D unclear. Trimming cost V 0 bases and J 3 bases, with 10 bases left between them. The germline V gene encodes CDR1 SGHDT and CDR2 YYEEEE. This CDR3 is built from 15 residues. As DNA, the CDR3 is TGTGCCAGCAGCTTGGATGCAAGACTTGGAAACACCATATATTTT. This gives the protein CASSLDARLGNTIYF.

CDR3 sequence: CASSARQGGYEQYF. In nucleotides, the CDR3 is TGTGCCAGCAGCGCCAGACAGGGGGGGTACGAGCAGTACTTC. The rearrangement joins TRBV11-2 to TRBJ2-7; TRBD1 agrees at 9 bases. Trimming cost V 5 bases and J 4 bases; bases outside gene matches: 6. This CDR3 region has 14 residues. Germline assignment: CDR1 SGHAT and CDR2 FQNNGV. The full variable domain, rest sourced from reference TRBV11-2 and TRBJ2-7, is EAGVAQSPRYKIIEKRQSVAFWCNPISGHATLYWYQQILGQGPKLLIQFQNNGVVDDSQLPKDRFSAERLKGVDSTLKIQPAKLEDSAVYLCASSARQGGYEQYFGPGTRLTVT.

V is TRBV27 and J is TRBJ2-1; 14 bases agree with TRBD2. V lost 5 bases, J lost 5 bases, and 5 bases stayed unmatched. The CDR3 extends over 16 amino acids. Germline CDR1 is MNHEY and CDR2 is SMNVEV (reference sequence). CDR3: CASSPSGLAGDNEQFF. The CDR3 coding sequence is TGTGCCAGCAGTCCCTCGGGACTAGCGGGGGACAATGAGCAGTTCTTC.